This T cell receptor beta chain derives from a study of blood T cells in healthy people across ages. Regarding the study as a whole: The study could not conclusively compare naive and antigen-experienced cells, given its unsorted PBMCs.

Per the germline V gene, CDR1 is SGHTA and CDR2 is FQGNSA. Trimming removed 1 base from V and 2 bases from J, with 16 bases in between. This CDR3 spans 17 amino acids. With regard to this clonotype: Its target is unknown.

A second PCR, run for about 7 to 11 cycles, used a sample-barcoded 5' primer plus a J-beta primer mix. A single record per CDR3 protein comes from TCRdb applying MiXCR to the 5' RACE reads. This sample has hundreds of thousands of distinct CDR3 sequences, with just over 55% found just once. V gene TRBV7-2 combines with J gene TRBJ2-3, with D tentatively TRBD1 or TRBD2 (5 bases each). This TCR was sampled from a man in his forties or fifties in good health. The specimen sequenced was blood. The CDR3 loop reads CASSLVVGGPHTDTQYF. The CDR3 bases are TGTGCCAGCAGCTTAGTTGTTGGGGGTCCTCACACAGATACGCAGTATTTT.